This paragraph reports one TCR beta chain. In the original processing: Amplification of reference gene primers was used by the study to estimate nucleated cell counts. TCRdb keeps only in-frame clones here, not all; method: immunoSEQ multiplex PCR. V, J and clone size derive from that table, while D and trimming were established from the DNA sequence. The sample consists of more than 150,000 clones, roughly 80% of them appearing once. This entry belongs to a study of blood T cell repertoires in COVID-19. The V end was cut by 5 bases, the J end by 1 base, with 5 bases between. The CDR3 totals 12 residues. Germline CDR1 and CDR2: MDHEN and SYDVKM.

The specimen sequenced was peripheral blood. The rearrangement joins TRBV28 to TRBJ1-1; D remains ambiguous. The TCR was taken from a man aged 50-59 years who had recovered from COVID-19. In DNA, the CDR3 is TGTGCCAGCAGTCGTAGGAACACTGAAGCTTTCTTT. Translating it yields CASSRRNTEAFF.